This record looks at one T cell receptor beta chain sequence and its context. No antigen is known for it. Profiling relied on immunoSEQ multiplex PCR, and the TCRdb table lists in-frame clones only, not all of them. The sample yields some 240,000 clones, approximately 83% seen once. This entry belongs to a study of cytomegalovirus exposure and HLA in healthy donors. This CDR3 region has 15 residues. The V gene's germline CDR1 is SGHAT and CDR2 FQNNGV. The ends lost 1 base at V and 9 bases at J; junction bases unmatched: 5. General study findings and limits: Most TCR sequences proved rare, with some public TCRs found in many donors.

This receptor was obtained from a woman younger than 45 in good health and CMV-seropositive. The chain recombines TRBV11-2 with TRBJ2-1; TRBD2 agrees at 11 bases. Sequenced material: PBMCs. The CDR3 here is CASSLGLAGMVEQFF. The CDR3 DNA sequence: TGTGCCAGCAGCTTAGGACTAGCGGGAATGGTTGAGCAGTTCTTC.